A single T cell receptor (beta chain) is shown here with its context. A multiplex PCR was run with 60 Vbeta primers and 13 Jbeta primers. The method was immunoSEQ multiplex PCR; TCRdb's version includes in-frame clones alone and lacks a portion of them. Of about 140,000 clones in the sample, roughly three quarters were seen once. The sample comes from a study of cytomegalovirus exposure and HLA in healthy donors. These donors counted as nominally healthy when sampled, but unrecorded immune exposures were likely. There are 15 residues in the CDR3. V was clipped by 1 base and J by 4 bases, with 14 bases between them. Germline V CDR1 and CDR2: SGHNT, YYREEE (reference sequence).

Material: PBMCs. The chain recombines TRBV5-4 with TRBJ2-5; tentative D call: TRBD1 (6 bases). This TCR was sampled from a male donor in good health and CMV-seronegative. The CDR3 nucleotides are TGTGCCAGCAGCTTGAACAGGGCCAATAGAGAGACCCAGTACTTC. This codes for CASSLNRANRETQYF.